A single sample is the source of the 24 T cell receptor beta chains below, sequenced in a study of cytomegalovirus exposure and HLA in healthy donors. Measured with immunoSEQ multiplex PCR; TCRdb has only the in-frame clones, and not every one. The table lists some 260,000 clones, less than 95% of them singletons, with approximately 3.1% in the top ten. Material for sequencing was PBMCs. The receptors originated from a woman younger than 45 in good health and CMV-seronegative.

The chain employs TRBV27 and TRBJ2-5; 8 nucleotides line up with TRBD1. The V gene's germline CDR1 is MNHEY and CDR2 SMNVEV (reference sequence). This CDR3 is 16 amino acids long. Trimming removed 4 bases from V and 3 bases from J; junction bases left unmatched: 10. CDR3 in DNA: TGTGCCAGCAGTTCGCAATTCCAGGGGGCGAAAGAGACCCAGTACTTC. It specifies CASSSQFQGAKETQYF.

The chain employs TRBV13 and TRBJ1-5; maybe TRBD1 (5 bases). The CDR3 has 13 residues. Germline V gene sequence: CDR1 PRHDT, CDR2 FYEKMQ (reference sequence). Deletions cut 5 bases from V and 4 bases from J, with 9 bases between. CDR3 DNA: TGTGCCAGCAGCCACGGGGGAAATCAGCCCCAGCATTTT. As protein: CASSHGGNQPQHF.

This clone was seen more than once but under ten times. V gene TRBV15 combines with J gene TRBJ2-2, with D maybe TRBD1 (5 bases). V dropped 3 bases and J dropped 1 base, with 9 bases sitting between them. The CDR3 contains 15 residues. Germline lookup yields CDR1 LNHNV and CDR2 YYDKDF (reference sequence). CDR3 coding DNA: TGTGCCACCAGCAGGACAGACCTGAACACCGGGGAGCTGTTTTTT. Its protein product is CATSRTDLNTGELFF.

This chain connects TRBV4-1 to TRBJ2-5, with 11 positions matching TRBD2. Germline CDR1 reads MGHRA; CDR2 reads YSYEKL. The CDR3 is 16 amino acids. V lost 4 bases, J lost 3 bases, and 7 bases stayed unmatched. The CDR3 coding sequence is TGCGCCAGCAGCCCGATCGCACTAGCGGGGGAAGAGACCCAGTACTTC. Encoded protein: CASSPIALAGEETQYF.

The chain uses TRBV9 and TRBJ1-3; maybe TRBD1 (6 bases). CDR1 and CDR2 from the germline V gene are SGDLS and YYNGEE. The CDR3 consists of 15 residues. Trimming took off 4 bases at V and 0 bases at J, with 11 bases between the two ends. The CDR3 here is CASSPTGTSGNTIYF. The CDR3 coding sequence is TGTGCCAGCAGCCCTACAGGGACCTCTGGAAACACCATATATTTT.

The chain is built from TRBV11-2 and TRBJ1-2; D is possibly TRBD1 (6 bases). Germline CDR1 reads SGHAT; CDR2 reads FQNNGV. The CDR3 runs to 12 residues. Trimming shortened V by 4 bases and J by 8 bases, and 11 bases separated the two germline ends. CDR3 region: CASSSGAQGYTF. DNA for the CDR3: TGTGCCAGCAGCTCGGGGGCGCAGGGCTACACCTTC.

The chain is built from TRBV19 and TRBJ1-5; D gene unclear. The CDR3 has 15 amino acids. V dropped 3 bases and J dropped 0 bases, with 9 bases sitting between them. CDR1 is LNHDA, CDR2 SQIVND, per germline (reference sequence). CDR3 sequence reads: CASSIWEYSNQPQHF. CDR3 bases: TGTGCCAGTAGTATTTGGGAATATAGCAATCAGCCCCAGCATTTT.

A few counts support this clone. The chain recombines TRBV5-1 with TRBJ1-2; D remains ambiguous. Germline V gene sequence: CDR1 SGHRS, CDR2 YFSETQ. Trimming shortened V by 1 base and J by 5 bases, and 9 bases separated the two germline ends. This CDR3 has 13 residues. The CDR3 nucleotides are TGCGCCAGCAGCTTGAGCTCCCCATATGGCTACACCTTC. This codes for CASSLSSPYGYTF.

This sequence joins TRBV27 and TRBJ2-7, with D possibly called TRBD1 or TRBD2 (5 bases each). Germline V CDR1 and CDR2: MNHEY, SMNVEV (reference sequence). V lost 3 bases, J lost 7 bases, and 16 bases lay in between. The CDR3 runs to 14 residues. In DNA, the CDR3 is TGTGCCAGCAGTTTCCGGGACCCTAGTTCGGAGCAGTACTTC. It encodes CASSFRDPSSEQYF.

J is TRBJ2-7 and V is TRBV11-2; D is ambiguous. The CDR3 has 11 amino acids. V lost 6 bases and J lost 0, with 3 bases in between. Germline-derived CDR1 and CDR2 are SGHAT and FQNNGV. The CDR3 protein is CASSGSYEQYF. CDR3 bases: TGTGCCAGCAGTGGCTCCTACGAGCAGTACTTC.

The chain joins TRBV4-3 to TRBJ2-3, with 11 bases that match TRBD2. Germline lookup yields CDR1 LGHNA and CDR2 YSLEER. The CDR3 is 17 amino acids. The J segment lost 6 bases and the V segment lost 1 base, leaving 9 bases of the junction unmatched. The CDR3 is CASSQGASGRLGDTQYF. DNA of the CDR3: TGCGCCAGCAGCCAAGGGGCTAGCGGGAGGCTGGGGGATACGCAGTATTTT.

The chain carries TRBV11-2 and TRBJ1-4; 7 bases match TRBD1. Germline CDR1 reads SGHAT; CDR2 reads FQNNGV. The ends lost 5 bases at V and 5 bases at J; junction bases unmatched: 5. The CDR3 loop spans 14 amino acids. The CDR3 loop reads CASSPGTVNEKLFF. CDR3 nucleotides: TGTGCCAGCAGCCCCGGGACAGTCAATGAAAAACTGTTTTTT.

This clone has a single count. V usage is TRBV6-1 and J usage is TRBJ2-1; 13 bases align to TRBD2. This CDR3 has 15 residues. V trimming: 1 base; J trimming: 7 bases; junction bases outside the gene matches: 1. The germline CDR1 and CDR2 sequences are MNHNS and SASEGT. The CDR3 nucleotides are TGTGCCAGCAGTGAAGTACTAGCGGGAGGGAATGAGCAGTTCTTC. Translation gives CASSEVLAGGNEQFF.

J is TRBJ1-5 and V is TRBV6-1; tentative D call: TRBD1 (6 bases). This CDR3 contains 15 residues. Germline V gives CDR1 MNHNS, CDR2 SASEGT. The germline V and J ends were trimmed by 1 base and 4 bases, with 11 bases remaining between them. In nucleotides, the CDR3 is TGTGCCAGCAGTGAAGAGGGGACATCAAATCAGCCCCAGCATTTT. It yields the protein CASSEEGTSNQPQHF.

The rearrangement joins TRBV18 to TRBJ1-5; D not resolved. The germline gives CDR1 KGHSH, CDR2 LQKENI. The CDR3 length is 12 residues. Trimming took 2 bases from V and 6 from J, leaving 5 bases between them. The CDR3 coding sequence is TGTGCCAGCTCACCAAATGGTCAGCCCCAGCATTTT. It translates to CASSPNGQPQHF.

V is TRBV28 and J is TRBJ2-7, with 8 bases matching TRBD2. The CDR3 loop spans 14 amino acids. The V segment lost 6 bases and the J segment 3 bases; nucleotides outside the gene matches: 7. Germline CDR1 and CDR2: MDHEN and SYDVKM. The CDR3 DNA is TGTGCCAGCAGGCTAAGCGGGAGACTCTACGAGCAGTACTTC. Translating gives CASRLSGRLYEQYF.

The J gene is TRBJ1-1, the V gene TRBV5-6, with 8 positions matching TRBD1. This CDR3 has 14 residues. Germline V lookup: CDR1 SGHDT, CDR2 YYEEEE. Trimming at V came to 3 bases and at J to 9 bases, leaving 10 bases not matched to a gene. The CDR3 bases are TGTGCCAGCAGCTACCCTACAGGGGGAAGTAAAGCTTTCTTT. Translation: CASSYPTGGSKAFF.

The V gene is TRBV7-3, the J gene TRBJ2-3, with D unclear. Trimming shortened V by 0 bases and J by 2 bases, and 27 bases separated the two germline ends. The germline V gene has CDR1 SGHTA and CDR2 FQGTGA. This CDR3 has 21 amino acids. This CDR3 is CASSLTAPLIGFDPFTDTQYF. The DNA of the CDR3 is TGTGCCAGCAGCTTAACGGCGCCTCTAATAGGGTTCGATCCGTTCACAGATACGCAGTATTTT.

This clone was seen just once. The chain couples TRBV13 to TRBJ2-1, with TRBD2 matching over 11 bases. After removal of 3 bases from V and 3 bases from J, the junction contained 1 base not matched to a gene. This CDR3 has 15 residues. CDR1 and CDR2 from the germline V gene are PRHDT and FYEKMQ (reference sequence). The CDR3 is CASSFGLAGYNEQFF. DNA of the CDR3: TGTGCCAGCAGCTTTGGACTAGCGGGCTACAATGAGCAGTTCTTC.

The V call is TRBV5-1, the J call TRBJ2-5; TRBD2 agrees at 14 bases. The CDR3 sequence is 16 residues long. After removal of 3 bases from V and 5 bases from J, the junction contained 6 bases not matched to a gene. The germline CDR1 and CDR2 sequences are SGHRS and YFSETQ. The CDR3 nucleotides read TGCGCCAGCAGCTGGGGGACTAGCGGGAGTCAGGAGACCCAGTACTTC. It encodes CASSWGTSGSQETQYF.

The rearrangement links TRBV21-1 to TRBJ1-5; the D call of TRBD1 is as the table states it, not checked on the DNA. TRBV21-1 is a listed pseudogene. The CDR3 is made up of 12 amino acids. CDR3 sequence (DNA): TGTGCCAGCACAAATAGCAATCAGCCCCAGCATTTT. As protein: CASTNSNQPQHF.

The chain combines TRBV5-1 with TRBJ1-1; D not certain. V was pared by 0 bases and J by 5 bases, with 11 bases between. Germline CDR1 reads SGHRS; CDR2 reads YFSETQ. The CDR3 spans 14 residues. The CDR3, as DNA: TGCGCCAGCAGCTTGGGAATGGGTTGGACTGAAGCTTTCTTT. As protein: CASSLGMGWTEAFF.

The CDR3, as DNA: TGTGCCAGCAGCCGACTAGCGGCGAATGAGCAGTTCTTC. This translates into CASSRLAANEQFF. The chain has TRBV6-5 and TRBJ2-1; 9 bases map to TRBD2. CDR1 and CDR2 from the germline V gene are MNHEY and SVGAGI. This CDR3 contains 13 residues. The trim removed 6 bases at V and 7 bases at J, leaving 4 bases unmatched.

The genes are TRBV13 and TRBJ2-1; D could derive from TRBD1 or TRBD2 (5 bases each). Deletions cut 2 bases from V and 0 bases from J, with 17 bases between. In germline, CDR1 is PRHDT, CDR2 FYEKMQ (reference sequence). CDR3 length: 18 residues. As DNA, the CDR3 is TGTGCCAGCAGCTTAAGAGGGGCCGCCCCGAGCTCCTACAATGAGCAGTTCTTC. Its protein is CASSLRGAAPSSYNEQFF.